The subject of this entry is one TCR beta chain. CDR1 is ENHRY, CDR2 SYGVKD, per germline. CDR3 length: 13 amino acids. J lost 4 bases, V lost 4 bases, and 1 base had no gene match. Each subset's genomic DNA was shared equally among a number of immunoSEQ plates. Profiling relied on immunoSEQ multiplex PCR, and the TCRdb table lists in-frame clones only, not all of them. This table has approximately 2.5 million clones, just over 90% appearing once. The entry originates in a study of shared clonotypes between healthy human individuals. At the level of the study: For every donor, three CD4 naive, three CD4 memory, two CD8 naive and one CD8 memory plates were used.

The TCR was taken from a man aged 18-30 years in good health. Source material: naive CD4+ T cells sorted from blood. The subset denotes: CD45RA+ positively selected. The chain joins TRBV10-3 to TRBJ2-5; 9 nucleotides line up with TRBD2. As DNA, the CDR3 is TGTGCCATCAGTGTACTAGCGGGAGAGACCCAGTACTTC. It yields the protein CAISVLAGETQYF.